Below are 16 T cell receptor beta chains sequenced from a single sample in a study of blood T cell repertoires in COVID-19. TCRdb keeps only in-frame clones here, not all; method: immunoSEQ multiplex PCR. The data contain some 80,000 clones, approximately 90% of them seen just once; the ten biggest clones take up 2.5% to 3.5%. The source material was peripheral blood. These receptors came from a woman in her forties or fifties with active or convalescent COVID-19.

This clone was seen once. The chain links TRBV28 to TRBJ2-1; 8 nucleotides line up with TRBD2. Germline CDR1 reads MDHEN; CDR2 reads SYDVKM. The CDR3 length is 13 residues. The trim removed 6 bases at V and 13 bases at J, leaving 11 bases unmatched. The CDR3 is CASSQLPGGDQFF. CDR3 DNA: TGTGCCAGCAGCCAATTGCCCGGGGGGGATCAGTTCTTC.

V and J are TRBV11-1 and TRBJ1-1; 7 bases agree with TRBD1. Trimming removed 5 bases from V and 1 base from J; junction bases left unmatched: 4. The CDR3 runs 14 residues. Germline CDR1 SGHAT, CDR2 FQDESV (reference sequence). CDR3: CASSKGQENTEAFF. In DNA form, the CDR3 reads TGTGCCAGCAGCAAAGGACAGGAGAACACTGAAGCTTTCTTT.

The gene calls are TRBV7-2 and TRBJ2-7; 12 positions match TRBD2. This CDR3 has 17 residues. With 4 bases clipped from V and 0 bases from J, the junction kept 7 bases outside the gene matches. The germline V gene encodes CDR1 SGHTA and CDR2 FQGNSA. Here the CDR3 DNA reads TGTGCCAGCAGCTCGGGACTAGCGGGCTTAAGCTCCTACGAGCAGTACTTC. This gives the protein CASSSGLAGLSSYEQYF.

The chain links TRBV5-4 to TRBJ1-2, with D tentatively TRBD1 (6 bases). V gave up 4 bases and J gave up 4 bases, with 8 bases separating them. The germline gives CDR1 SGHNT, CDR2 YYREEE (reference sequence). This CDR3 region has 12 residues. DNA of the CDR3: TGTGCCAGCAGCCAGGACAGCTATGGCTACACCTTC. It encodes CASSQDSYGYTF.

The chain recombines TRBV5-4 with TRBJ1-1; TRBD1 agrees at 11 bases. Unmatched junction bases numbered 7, after V lost 4 bases and J lost 2 bases. Germline CDR1 reads SGHNT; CDR2 reads YYREEE (reference sequence). The CDR3 consists of 16 residues. The CDR3 DNA follows: TGTGCCAGCAGCCCCGGGACAGGGGGAGGAAACACTGAAGCTTTCTTT. This translates into CASSPGTGGGNTEAFF.

This clone was picked up a small number of times. The rearrangement joins TRBV18 to TRBJ2-5, with D possibly matching TRBD1 (5 bases). Trimming took off 8 bases at V and 0 bases at J, with 7 bases between the two ends. The CDR3 extends over 12 amino acids. Germline CDR1 and CDR2: KGHSH and LQKENI. Here the CDR3 DNA reads TGTGCCAGCCAGGACAACCAAGAGACCCAGTACTTC. Its protein is CASQDNQETQYF.

This clone was detected only once. This sequence joins TRBV27 and TRBJ1-4, with D possibly matching TRBD1 (6 bases). The CDR3 runs to 17 residues. V was pared by 6 bases and J by 7 bases, with 24 bases between. The germline V gene encodes CDR1 MNHEY and CDR2 SMNVEV (reference sequence). The CDR3, as DNA: TGTGCCAGCAGCCCCGGAAACCCGACAGGATCTGGTGAAAAACTGTTTTTT. Protein: CASSPGNPTGSGEKLFF.

This clone was seen a single time. V usage is TRBV2 and J usage is TRBJ2-5; D may be TRBD1 (6 bases). Looked up from germline, CDR1 is SNHLY and CDR2 is FYNNEI. This CDR3 has 14 residues. Trimming shortened V by 4 bases and J by 0 bases, and 9 bases separated the two germline ends. CDR3 sequence (DNA): TGTGCCAGCAGTGTAGGACAGTACCAAGAGACCCAGTACTTC. It codes for CASSVGQYQETQYF. Full variable domain (rest looked up from reference TRBV2 and TRBJ2-5): EPEVTQTPSHQVTQMGQEVILRCVPISNHLYFYWYRQILGQKVEFLVSFYNNEISEKSEIFDDQFSVERPDGSNFTLKIRSTKLEDSAMYFCASSVGQYQETQYFGPGTRLLVL.

This chain joins TRBV19 and TRBJ2-7, with 12 bases fitting TRBD2. The germline CDR1 and CDR2 sequences are LNHDA and SQIVND (reference sequence). The CDR3 loop spans 17 amino acids. V was clipped by 3 bases and J by 7 bases; unmatched bases: 13. CDR3: CASSIDPSGGARGEQYF. CDR3 nucleotides: TGTGCCAGTAGTATCGATCCTAGCGGGGGGGCCCGGGGTGAGCAGTACTTC.

The V call is TRBV5-1, the J call TRBJ1-2, with D possibly TRBD1 on 5 matching bases. V lost 4 bases and J lost 6, with 16 bases in between. The CDR3 is 14 amino acids. Germline values: CDR1 SGHRS, CDR2 YFSETQ. Here the CDR3 DNA reads TGCGCCAGCAGCCCCCCCCGGGACTCCAATGGCTACACCTTC. It specifies CASSPPRDSNGYTF. Drawing the rest from reference TRBV5-1 and TRBJ1-2, the complete variable domain is KAGVTQTPRYLIKTRGQQVTLSCSPISGHRSVSWYQQTPGQGLQFLFEYFSETQRNKGNFPGRFSGRQFSNSRSEMNVSTLELGDSALYLCASSPPRDSNGYTFGSGTRLTVV.

This chain joins TRBV18 and TRBJ2-7; 9 bases are shared with TRBD1. The length of the CDR3 is 15 residues. V was pared by 6 bases and J by 7 bases, with 13 bases of the junction left unmatched. The germline gives CDR1 KGHSH, CDR2 LQKENI. The CDR3 sequence is CASSDLMDRGFEQYF. CDR3 DNA: TGTGCCAGCTCCGACTTGATGGACAGGGGTTTTGAGCAGTACTTC.

The chain uses TRBV6-6 and TRBJ1-6; weak D call: TRBD1 (5 bases). The length of the CDR3 is 14 residues. V was pared by 8 bases and J by 6 bases, with 14 bases between. Per germline, CDR1 MNHNY and CDR2 SVGAGI (reference sequence). DNA of the CDR3: TGTGCCAGCCACACAACAGGTCTTAATTCACCCCTCCACTTT. This sequence encodes CASHTTGLNSPLHF.

This clone was detected once. This chain joins TRBV5-1 and TRBJ2-3; D is undetermined. V dropped 2 bases and J dropped 2 bases, with 12 bases sitting between them. CDR1 SGHRS and CDR2 YFSETQ come from the germline V gene. The CDR3 extends over 15 amino acids. In nucleotides, the CDR3 is TGCGCCAGCAGCTTAAACTTCGGGTACACAGATACGCAGTATTTT. Translated, it gives CASSLNFGYTDTQYF.

This clone was seen only once. The rearrangement uses TRBV7-9 and TRBJ1-1, with D possibly matching TRBD1 (5 bases). Trimming left V 1 base short and J 10 bases short, with 10 bases between. The length of the CDR3 is 12 residues. Germline loops: CDR1 SEHNR, CDR2 FQNEAQ (reference sequence). The CDR3: CASSLDKRGAFF. The CDR3 coding sequence is TGTGCCAGCAGCTTAGACAAAAGGGGAGCTTTCTTT. The variable domain in full, completed from reference TRBV7-9 and TRBJ1-1, reads DTGVSQNPRHKITKRGQNVTFRCDPISEHNRLYWYRQTLGQGPEFLTYFQNEAQLEKSRLLSDRFSAERPKGSFSTLEIQRTEQGDSAMYLCASSLDKRGAFFGQGTRLTVV.

This clone was seen more than once but under ten times. The chain couples TRBV11-2 to TRBJ2-7; 7 bases fit TRBD1. The germline V gene encodes CDR1 SGHAT and CDR2 FQNNGV. The ends lost 3 bases at V and 0 bases at J; junction bases unmatched: 2. The CDR3 has 14 amino acids. In DNA, the CDR3 is TGTGCCAGCAGCTTGGACAGGACCTCCTACGAGCAGTACTTC. Its protein product is CASSLDRTSYEQYF.

The chain joins TRBV4-1 to TRBJ1-1; 7 bases agree with TRBD1. The CDR3 is 15 residues long. Germline V gives CDR1 MGHRA, CDR2 YSYEKL. The V segment lost 0 bases and the J segment 3 bases; nucleotides outside the gene matches: 4. Here the CDR3 DNA reads TGCGCCAGCAGCCAAGAGACAGGGAGAGACACTGAAGCTTTCTTT. Its protein is CASSQETGRDTEAFF.